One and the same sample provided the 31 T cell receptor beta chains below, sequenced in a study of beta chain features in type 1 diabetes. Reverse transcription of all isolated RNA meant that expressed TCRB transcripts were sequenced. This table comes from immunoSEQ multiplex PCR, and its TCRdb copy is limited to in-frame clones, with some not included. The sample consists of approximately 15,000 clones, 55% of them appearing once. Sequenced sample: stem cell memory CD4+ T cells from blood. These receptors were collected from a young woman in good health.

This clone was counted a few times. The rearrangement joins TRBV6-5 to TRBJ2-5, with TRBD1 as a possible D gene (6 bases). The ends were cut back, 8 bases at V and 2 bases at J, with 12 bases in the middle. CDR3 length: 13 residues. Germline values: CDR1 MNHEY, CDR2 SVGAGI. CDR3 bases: TGTGCCAGCCCGGGACACCCTCAAGAGACCCAGTACTTC. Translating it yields CASPGHPQETQYF.

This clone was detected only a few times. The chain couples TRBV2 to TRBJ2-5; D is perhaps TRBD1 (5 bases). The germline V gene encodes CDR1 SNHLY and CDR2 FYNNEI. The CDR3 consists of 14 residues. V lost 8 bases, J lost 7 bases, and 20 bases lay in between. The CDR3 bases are TGTGCCAGCTTCCCTTTACAGGACCGCGGGACCCAGTACTTC. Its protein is CASFPLQDRGTQYF.

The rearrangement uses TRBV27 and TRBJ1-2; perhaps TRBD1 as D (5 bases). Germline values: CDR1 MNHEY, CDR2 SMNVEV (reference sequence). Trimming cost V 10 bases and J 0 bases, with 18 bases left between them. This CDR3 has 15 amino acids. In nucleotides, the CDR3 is TGTGCCACTTCCCCCTCCAGGGCAGCTAACTATGGCTACACCTTC. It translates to CATSPSRAANYGYTF.

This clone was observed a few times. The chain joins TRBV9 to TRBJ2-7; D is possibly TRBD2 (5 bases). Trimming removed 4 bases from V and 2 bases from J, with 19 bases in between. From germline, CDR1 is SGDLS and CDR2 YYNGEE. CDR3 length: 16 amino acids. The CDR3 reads CASSPLLAVGTYEQYF. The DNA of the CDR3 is TGTGCCAGCAGCCCACTTCTAGCTGTGGGAACCTACGAGCAGTACTTC.

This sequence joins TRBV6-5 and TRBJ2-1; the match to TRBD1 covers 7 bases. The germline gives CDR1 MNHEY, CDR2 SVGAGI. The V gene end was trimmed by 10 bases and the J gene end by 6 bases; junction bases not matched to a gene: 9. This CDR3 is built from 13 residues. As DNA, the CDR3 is TGTGCCACCCGAGGGGCAGGGGGCAATGAGCAGTTCTTC. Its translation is CATRGAGGNEQFF.

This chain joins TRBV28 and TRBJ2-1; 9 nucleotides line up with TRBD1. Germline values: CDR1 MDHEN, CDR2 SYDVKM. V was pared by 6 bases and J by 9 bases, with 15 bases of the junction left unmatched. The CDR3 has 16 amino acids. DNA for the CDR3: TGTGCCAGCAGCCGGCCGGGACAGGGTCCCCATGGTGAGCAGTTCTTC. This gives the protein CASSRPGQGPHGEQFF.

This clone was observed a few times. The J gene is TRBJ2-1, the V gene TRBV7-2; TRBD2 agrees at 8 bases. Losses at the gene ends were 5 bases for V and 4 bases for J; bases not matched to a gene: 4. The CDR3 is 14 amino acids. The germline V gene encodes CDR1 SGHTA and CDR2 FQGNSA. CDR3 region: CASSRGGSYNEQFF. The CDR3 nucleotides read TGTGCCAGCAGCCGGGGGGGGTCGTACAATGAGCAGTTCTTC.

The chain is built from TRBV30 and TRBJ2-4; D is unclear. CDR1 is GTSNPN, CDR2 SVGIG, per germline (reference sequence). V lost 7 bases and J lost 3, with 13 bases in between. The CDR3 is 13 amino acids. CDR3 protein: CASFEQDKNIQYF. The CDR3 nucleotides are TGTGCCTCCTTCGAGCAAGACAAAAACATTCAGTACTTC.

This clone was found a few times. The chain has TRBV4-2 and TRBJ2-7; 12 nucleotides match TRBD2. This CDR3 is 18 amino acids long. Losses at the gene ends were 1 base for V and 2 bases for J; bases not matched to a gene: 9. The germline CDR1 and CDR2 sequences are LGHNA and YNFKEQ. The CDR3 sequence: CASSQGPPRTSGAYEQYF. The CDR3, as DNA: TGTGCCAGCAGCCAAGGCCCCCCCCGGACTAGCGGGGCCTACGAGCAGTACTTC.

Here the CDR3 DNA reads TGTGCCAGCAGCTGGATACGACAGGGTGGGGACACCGGGGAGCTGTTTTTT. Protein product: CASSWIRQGGDTGELFF. The chain combines TRBV7-7 with TRBJ2-2; TRBD1 agrees at 7 bases. The CDR3 sequence is 17 residues long. Germline-derived CDR1 and CDR2 are SSHAT and FNYEAQ (reference sequence). Trimming removed 4 bases from V and 3 bases from J; junction bases left unmatched: 11.

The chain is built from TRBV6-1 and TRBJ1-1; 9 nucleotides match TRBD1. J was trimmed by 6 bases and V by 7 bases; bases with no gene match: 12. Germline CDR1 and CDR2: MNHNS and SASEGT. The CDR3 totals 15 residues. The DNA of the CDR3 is TGTGCCAGCACCAAGACCGGGACAGGGCTCGCTGAAGCTTTCTTT. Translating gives CASTKTGTGLAEAFF.

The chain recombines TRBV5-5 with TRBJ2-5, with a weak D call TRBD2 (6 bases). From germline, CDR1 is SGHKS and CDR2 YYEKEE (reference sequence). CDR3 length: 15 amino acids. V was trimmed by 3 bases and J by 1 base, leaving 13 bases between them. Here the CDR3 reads CASSSGGGVQETQYF. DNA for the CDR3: TGTGCCAGCAGCTCTGGTGGCGGGGTCCAAGAGACCCAGTACTTC. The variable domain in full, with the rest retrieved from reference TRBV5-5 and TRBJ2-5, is DAGVTQSPTHLIKTRGQQVTLRCSPISGHKSVSWYQQVLGQGPQFIFQYYEKEERGRGNFPDRFSARQFPNYSSELNVNALLLGDSALYLCASSSGGGVQETQYFGPGTRLLVL.

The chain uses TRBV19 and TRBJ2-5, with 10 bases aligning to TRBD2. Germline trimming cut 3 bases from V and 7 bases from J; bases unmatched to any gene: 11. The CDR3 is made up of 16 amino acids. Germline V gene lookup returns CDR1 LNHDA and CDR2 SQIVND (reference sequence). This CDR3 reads CASSIGGSSGGPTQYF. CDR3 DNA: TGTGCCAGTAGTATCGGCGGGTCTAGCGGGGGCCCGACCCAGTACTTC.

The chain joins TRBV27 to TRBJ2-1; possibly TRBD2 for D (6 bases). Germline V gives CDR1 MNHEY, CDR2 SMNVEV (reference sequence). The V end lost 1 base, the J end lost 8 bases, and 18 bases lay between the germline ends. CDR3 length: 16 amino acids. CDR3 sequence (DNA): TGTGCCAGCAGTTTATTGGGCTATGGAGGGGACGATGAGCAGTTCTTC. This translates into CASSLLGYGGDDEQFF.

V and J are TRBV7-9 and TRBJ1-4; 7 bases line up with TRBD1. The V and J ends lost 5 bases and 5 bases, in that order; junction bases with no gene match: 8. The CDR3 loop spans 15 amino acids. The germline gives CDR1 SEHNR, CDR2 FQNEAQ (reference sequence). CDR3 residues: CASSIRQGLNEKLFF. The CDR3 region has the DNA TGTGCCAGCAGCATAAGACAGGGTCTGAATGAAAAACTGTTTTTT.

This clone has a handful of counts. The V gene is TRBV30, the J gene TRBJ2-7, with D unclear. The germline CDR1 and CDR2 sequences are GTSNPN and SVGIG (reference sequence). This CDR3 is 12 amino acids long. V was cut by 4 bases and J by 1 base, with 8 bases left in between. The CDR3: CAWNDGSYEQYF. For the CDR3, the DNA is TGTGCCTGGAACGACGGGTCCTACGAGCAGTACTTC.

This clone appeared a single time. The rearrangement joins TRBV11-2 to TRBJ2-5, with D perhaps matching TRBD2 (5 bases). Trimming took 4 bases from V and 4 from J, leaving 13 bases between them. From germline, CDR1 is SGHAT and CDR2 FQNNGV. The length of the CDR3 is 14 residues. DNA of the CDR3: TGTGCCAGCAGCTCCCCGAGAGGGCTAGAGACCCAGTACTTC. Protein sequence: CASSSPRGLETQYF.

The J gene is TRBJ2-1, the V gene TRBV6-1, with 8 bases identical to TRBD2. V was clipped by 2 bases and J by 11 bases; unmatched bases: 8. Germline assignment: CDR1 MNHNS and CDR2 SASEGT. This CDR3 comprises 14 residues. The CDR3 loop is CASSETSGVVKQFF. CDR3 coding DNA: TGTGCCAGCAGTGAAACTAGCGGCGTCGTTAAGCAGTTCTTC.

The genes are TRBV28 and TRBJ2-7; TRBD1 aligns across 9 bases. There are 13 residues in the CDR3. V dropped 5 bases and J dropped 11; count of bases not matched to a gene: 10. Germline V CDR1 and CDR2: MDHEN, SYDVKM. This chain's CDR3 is CASSLNARDREYF. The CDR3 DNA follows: TGTGCCAGCAGTCTGAACGCCCGGGACAGGGAGTACTTC.

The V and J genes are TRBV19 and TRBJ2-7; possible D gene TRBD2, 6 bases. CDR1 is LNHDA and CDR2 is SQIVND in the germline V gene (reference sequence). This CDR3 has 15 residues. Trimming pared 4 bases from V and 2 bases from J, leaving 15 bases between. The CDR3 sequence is CASSKPGTGAYEQYF. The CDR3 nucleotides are TGTGCCAGTAGTAAGCCCGGGACGGGAGCCTACGAGCAGTACTTC.

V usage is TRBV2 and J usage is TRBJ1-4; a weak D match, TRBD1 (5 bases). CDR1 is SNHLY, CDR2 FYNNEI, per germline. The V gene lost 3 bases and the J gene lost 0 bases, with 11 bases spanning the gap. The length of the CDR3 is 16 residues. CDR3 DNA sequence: TGTGCCAGCAGTGACCAGGGCGGAACAACTAATGAAAAACTGTTTTTT. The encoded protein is CASSDQGGTTNEKLFF.

The CDR3 DNA reads as TGTGCCAGCAGAACTTGGACTAGCGGAGCCTACAATGAGCAGTTCTTC. Protein sequence: CASRTWTSGAYNEQFF. The chain is built from TRBV5-5 and TRBJ2-1; 10 positions match TRBD2. Germline CDR1 and CDR2: SGHKS and YYEKEE (reference sequence). V lost 5 bases to trimming and J lost 2 bases; unmatched junction nucleotides: 7. The CDR3 covers 16 residues.

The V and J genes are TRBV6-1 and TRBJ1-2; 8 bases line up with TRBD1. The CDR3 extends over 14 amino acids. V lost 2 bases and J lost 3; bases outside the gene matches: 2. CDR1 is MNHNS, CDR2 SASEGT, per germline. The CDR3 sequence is CASSEQGADYGYTF. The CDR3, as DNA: TGTGCCAGCAGTGAACAGGGGGCTGACTATGGCTACACCTTC.

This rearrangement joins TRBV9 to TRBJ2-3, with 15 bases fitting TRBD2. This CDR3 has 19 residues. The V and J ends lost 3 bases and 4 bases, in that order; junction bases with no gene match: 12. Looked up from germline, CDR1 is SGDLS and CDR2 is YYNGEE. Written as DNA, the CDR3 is TGTGCCAGCAGCGACCTCAGGACTAGCGGGGGGGCCGGTGCAGATACGCAGTATTTT. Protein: CASSDLRTSGGAGADTQYF.

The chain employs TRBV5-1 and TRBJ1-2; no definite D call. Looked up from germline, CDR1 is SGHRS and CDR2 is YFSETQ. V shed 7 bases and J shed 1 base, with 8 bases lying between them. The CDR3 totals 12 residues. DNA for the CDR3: TGCGCCAGCCACGAGGGTAACTATGGCTACACCTTC. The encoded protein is CASHEGNYGYTF.

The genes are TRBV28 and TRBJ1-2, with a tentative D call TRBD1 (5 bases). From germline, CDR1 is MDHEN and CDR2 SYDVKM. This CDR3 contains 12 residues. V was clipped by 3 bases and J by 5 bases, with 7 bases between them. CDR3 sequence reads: CASSFTGYGYTF. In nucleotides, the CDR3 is TGTGCCAGCAGTTTTACAGGATATGGCTACACCTTC.

CDR3 nucleotide sequence: TGTGCCTGCCTCACCAGACTTCTTCAGGGAAACACCATATATTTT. Its protein product is CACLTRLLQGNTIYF. The rearrangement links TRBV30 to TRBJ1-3; no definite D call. This CDR3 comprises 15 residues. Between the trimmed V and J ends, which lost 6 bases and 4 bases, there was a span of 19 bases. Germline loops: CDR1 GTSNPN, CDR2 SVGIG (reference sequence).

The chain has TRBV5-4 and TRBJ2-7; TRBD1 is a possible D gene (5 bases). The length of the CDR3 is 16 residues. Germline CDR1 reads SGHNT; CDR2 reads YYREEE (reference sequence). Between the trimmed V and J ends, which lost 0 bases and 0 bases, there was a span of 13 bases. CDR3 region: CASSLVGAGYSYEQYF. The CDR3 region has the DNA TGTGCCAGCAGCTTGGTAGGGGCAGGTTACTCCTACGAGCAGTACTTC.

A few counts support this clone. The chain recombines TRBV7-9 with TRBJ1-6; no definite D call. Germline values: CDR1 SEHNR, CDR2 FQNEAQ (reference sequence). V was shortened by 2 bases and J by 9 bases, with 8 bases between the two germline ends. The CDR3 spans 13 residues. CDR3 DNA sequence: TGTGCCAGCAGCTTAAAGAACGGTTCACCCCTCCACTTT. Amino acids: CASSLKNGSPLHF.

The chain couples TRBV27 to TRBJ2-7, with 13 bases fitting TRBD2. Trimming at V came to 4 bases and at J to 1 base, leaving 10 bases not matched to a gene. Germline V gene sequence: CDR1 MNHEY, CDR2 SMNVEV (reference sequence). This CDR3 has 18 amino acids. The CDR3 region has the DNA TGTGCCAGCAGTTCACTCCTCGAGACTAGCGGGGGGTCCTACGAGCAGTACTTC. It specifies CASSSLLETSGGSYEQYF.

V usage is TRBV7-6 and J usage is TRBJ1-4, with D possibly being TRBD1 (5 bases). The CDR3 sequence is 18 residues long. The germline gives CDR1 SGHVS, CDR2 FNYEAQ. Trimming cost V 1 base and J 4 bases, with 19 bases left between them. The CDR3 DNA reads TGTGCCAGCAGCTTAGTCCGGGGGATGGGCAGCCTTAATGAAAAACTGTTTTTT. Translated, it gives CASSLVRGMGSLNEKLFF.